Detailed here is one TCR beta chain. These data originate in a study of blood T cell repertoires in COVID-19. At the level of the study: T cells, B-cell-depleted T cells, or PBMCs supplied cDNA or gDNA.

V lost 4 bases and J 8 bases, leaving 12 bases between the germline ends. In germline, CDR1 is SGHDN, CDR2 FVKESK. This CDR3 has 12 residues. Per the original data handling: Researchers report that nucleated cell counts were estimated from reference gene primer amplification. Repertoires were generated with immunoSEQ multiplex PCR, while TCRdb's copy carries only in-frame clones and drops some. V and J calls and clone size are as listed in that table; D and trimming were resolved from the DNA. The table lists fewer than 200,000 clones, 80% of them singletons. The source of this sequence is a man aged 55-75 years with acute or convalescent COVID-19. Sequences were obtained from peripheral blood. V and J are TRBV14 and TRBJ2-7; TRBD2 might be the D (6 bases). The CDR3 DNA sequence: TGTGCCAGCAGCCGGGACTTCTCTAAGCAGTACTTC. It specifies CASSRDFSKQYF.